Below, 32 T cell receptor beta chains from the same sample are listed, as sequenced in a study of cytotoxic CD8 clonotypes in ibrutinib-treated CLL. Profiled with immunoSEQ multiplex PCR; TCRdb holds only in-frame clones, not every one. The repertoire consists of 150,000 to 200,000 clones, with more than 70% occurring once and the leading ten covering 3% to 3.5%. Source: PBMCs, taken at disease progression, from a patient treated with ibrutinib. Receptor source: a human donor with chronic lymphocytic leukemia.

The rearrangement joins TRBV27 to TRBJ2-3; 8 bases fit TRBD2. V dropped 4 bases and J dropped 4; count of bases not matched to a gene: 4. This CDR3 spans 14 amino acids. The V gene's germline CDR1 is MNHEY and CDR2 SMNVEV (reference sequence). CDR3 in amino acids: CASSSGTSADTQYF. CDR3 DNA: TGTGCCAGCAGTTCCGGGACTAGTGCAGATACGCAGTATTTT.

The gene calls are TRBV5-1 and TRBJ2-1, with 7 bases fitting TRBD2. The germline gives CDR1 SGHRS, CDR2 YFSETQ. This CDR3 contains 15 residues. The V and J ends lost 4 bases and 4 bases, in that order; junction bases with no gene match: 8. As DNA, the CDR3 is TGCGCCAGCAGCCTGGCTAGCGGCAAATACAATGAGCAGTTCTTC. The encoded protein is CASSLASGKYNEQFF.

V is TRBV28 and J is TRBJ1-5; D remains unclear. Germline V gene lookup returns CDR1 MDHEN and CDR2 SYDVKM. CDR3 length: 16 amino acids. Trimming took 3 bases from V and 0 from J, leaving 12 bases between them. CDR3 DNA: TGTGCCAGCAGTTTGGCAGGAGACGTTAGCAATCAGCCCCAGCATTTT. Protein product: CASSLAGDVSNQPQHF.

This clone has a single count. The rearrangement uses TRBV29-1 and TRBJ1-2, with D tentatively TRBD1 (5 bases). The ends were cut back, 3 bases at V and 3 bases at J, with 11 bases in the middle. The CDR3 covers 13 residues. Germline CDR1 is SQVTM and CDR2 is ANQGSEA. The CDR3 DNA reads TGCAGCGTTGACGAGGGGCTGTACTATGGCTACACCTTC. Protein product: CSVDEGLYYGYTF. The whole variable domain, filled in from reference TRBV29-1 and TRBJ1-2, reads SAVISQKPSRDICQRGTSLTIQCQVDSQVTMMFWYRQQPGQSLTLIATANQGSEATYESGFVIDKFPISRPNLTFSTLTVSNMSPEDSSIYLCSVDEGLYYGYTFGSGTRLTVV.

As regards this clone: The sample holds other DNA sequences that translate to the same CDR3. The rearrangement uses TRBV29-1 and TRBJ1-5; D not certain. Germline CDR1 SQVTM, CDR2 ANQGSEA. Trimming stripped 4 bases from V and 0 bases from J, with 7 bases between. This CDR3 comprises 13 residues. DNA for the CDR3: TGCAGCGTTGGTCACTATAGCAATCAGCCCCAGCATTTT. Translated, it gives CSVGHYSNQPQHF.

This clone was counted once. The chain recombines TRBV7-9 with TRBJ2-1; 8 nucleotides align to TRBD2. The CDR3 totals 18 residues. Per germline, CDR1 SEHNR and CDR2 FQNEAQ (reference sequence). With V trimmed by 5 bases and J by 7 bases, 19 bases remained unmatched. CDR3 protein: CASSPTAGGGYVRNEQFF. The CDR3 DNA reads TGTGCCAGCAGCCCCACTGCGGGGGGCGGGTATGTAAGGAATGAGCAGTTCTTC.

This chain connects TRBV18 to TRBJ1-1; 7 nucleotides align to TRBD1. Trimming removed 6 bases from V and 2 bases from J; junction bases left unmatched: 9. Germline values: CDR1 KGHSH, CDR2 LQKENI. The CDR3 length is 15 residues. The CDR3 region has the DNA TGTGCCAGCTCTTCGTTGGGACAGCCAAACACTGAAGCTTTCTTT. Translated, it gives CASSSLGQPNTEAFF.

CDR3 nucleotide sequence: TGTGCCAGCAGCTTAGCCGGGACAGGGAATCGAGGCCAGCCCCAGCATTTT. Residues: CASSLAGTGNRGQPQHF. This chain connects TRBV7-8 to TRBJ1-5; TRBD1 matches at 9 bases. The CDR3 spans 17 residues. The trim removed 0 bases at V and 7 bases at J, leaving 10 bases unmatched. Germline values: CDR1 SGHVS, CDR2 FQNEAQ.

The J gene is TRBJ2-3, the V gene TRBV13, with 7 bases identical to TRBD2. Looked up from germline, CDR1 is PRHDT and CDR2 is FYEKMQ (reference sequence). J lost 4 bases, V lost 5 bases, and 15 bases had no gene match. This CDR3 has 17 amino acids. The CDR3 spells CASSRNTWAGEADTQYF. As DNA, the CDR3 is TGTGCCAGCAGCCGAAACACTTGGGCGGGAGAAGCAGATACGCAGTATTTT.

The chain employs TRBV10-3 and TRBJ1-5; D unclear. Germline lookup yields CDR1 ENHRY and CDR2 SYGVKD. V was cut by 6 bases and J by 4 bases, with 10 bases left in between. There are 13 residues in the CDR3. The CDR3: CAIRTAVNQPQHF. CDR3 in DNA: TGTGCCATCAGGACCGCTGTAAATCAGCCCCAGCATTTT.

The rearrangement joins TRBV14 to TRBJ1-1; D ambiguous. The CDR3 length is 15 residues. Germline V gene data show CDR1 as SGHDN and CDR2 as FVKESK. Trimming left V 4 bases short and J 1 base short, with 13 bases between. DNA of the CDR3: TGTGCCAGCAGCCCCCAAGTGATGTCGAACACTGAAGCTTTCTTT. This codes for CASSPQVMSNTEAFF.

The CDR3 coding sequence is TGTGCCAGCAGTTCCTATGGACTAGCGGGAGGCCCCTACAATGAGCAGTTCTTC. Protein product: CASSSYGLAGGPYNEQFF. This chain connects TRBV27 to TRBJ2-1, with TRBD2 matching 14 bases. Germline V gene sequence: CDR1 MNHEY, CDR2 SMNVEV (reference sequence). V was clipped by 4 bases and J by 2 bases; unmatched bases: 7. The CDR3 is 18 residues long.

Comments on this clone: Just one base apart from a much larger clone, this may be a read error. The chain recombines TRBV6-5 with TRBJ2-2; 7 positions agree with TRBD2. The CDR3 spans 15 residues. Germline loops: CDR1 MNHEY, CDR2 SVGAGI. CDR3 coding DNA: TGTGCCAGTGGTGGGGAGGGGACGAACATCGGGGAGCTGTTTTTT. Its protein is CASGGEGTNIGELFF.

The sample holds a few counts of this clone. The chain carries TRBV5-1 and TRBJ2-1; 11 bases are shared with TRBD2. CDR3 length: 19 amino acids. V lost 2 bases and J lost 5; bases outside the gene matches: 15. CDR1 and CDR2 (germline): SGHRS, YFSETQ. DNA for the CDR3: TGCGCCAGCAGCTTATTGACCGGGGGATTAGCGGGAGGGGACAATGAGCAGTTCTTC. Protein product: CASSLLTGGLAGGDNEQFF.

The gene calls are TRBV2 and TRBJ2-1, with D possibly matching TRBD1 (6 bases). Trimming took off 5 bases at V and 10 bases at J, with 9 bases between the two ends. This CDR3 spans 11 amino acids. Per germline, CDR1 SNHLY and CDR2 FYNNEI. CDR3 in amino acids: CASSRTVEQFF. Written as DNA, the CDR3 is TGTGCCAGCAGTCGGACAGTGGAGCAGTTCTTC.

CDR3 nucleotide sequence: TGTGCCAGCAGCGTCCTGACAGGGGGCGGCGAGCAGTACTTC. This translates into CASSVLTGGGEQYF. The chain combines TRBV9 with TRBJ2-7; 10 bases align to TRBD1. Losses at the gene ends were 2 bases for V and 6 bases for J; bases not matched to a gene: 5. Germline V gene data show CDR1 as SGDLS and CDR2 as YYNGEE. The CDR3 runs to 14 residues.

This sequence joins TRBV7-9 and TRBJ2-2; D call uncertain. The CDR3 length is 15 residues. V was pared by 5 bases and J by 4 bases, with 14 bases between. Looked up from germline, CDR1 is SEHNR and CDR2 is FQNEAQ (reference sequence). The CDR3 region is CASSVRPPGTGELFF. The CDR3 DNA sequence: TGTGCCAGCAGCGTTCGGCCTCCGGGCACCGGGGAGCTGTTTTTT.

This clone has a single count. V gene TRBV10-3 combines with J gene TRBJ1-4; D might be TRBD1 (5 bases). V lost 0 bases to trimming and J lost 4 bases, with 9 bases between them. The CDR3 sequence is 15 residues long. Germline V gene sequence: CDR1 ENHRY, CDR2 SYGVKD. The CDR3: CAISESAGNNEKLFF. The CDR3 nucleotides read TGTGCCATCAGTGAGTCGGCAGGGAATAATGAAAAACTGTTTTTT.

The V and J genes are TRBV27 and TRBJ1-2; D is unclear. V was cut by 3 bases and J by 4 bases, with 15 bases left in between. The CDR3 contains 15 residues. The V gene's germline CDR1 is MNHEY and CDR2 SMNVEV (reference sequence). CDR3: CASSFLRAQSYGYTF. The CDR3 nucleotides are TGTGCCAGCAGTTTTCTTCGGGCGCAATCCTATGGCTACACCTTC.

The rearrangement joins TRBV9 to TRBJ2-3; a possible D gene is TRBD2 (6 bases). V shed 0 bases and J shed 5 bases, with 16 bases lying between them. CDR1 SGDLS and CDR2 YYNGEE come from the germline V gene. This CDR3 is built from 16 residues. CDR3 residues: CASSVASDYFGDTQYF. The CDR3, as DNA: TGTGCCAGCAGCGTAGCTTCGGACTACTTCGGAGATACGCAGTATTTT. Combining the CDR3 with reference TRBV9 and TRBJ2-3 gives the whole variable domain DSGVTQTPKHLITATGQRVTLRCSPRSGDLSVYWYQQSLDQGLQFLIQYYNGEERAKGNILERFSAQQFPDLHSELNLSSLELGDSALYFCASSVASDYFGDTQYFGPGTRLTVL.

This chain joins TRBV6-4 and TRBJ2-2; 7 bases match TRBD1. This CDR3 is built from 17 residues. Germline V gene lookup returns CDR1 MRHNA and CDR2 SNTAGT. V was pared by 5 bases and J by 0 bases, with 9 bases of the junction left unmatched. The CDR3 nucleotides are TGTGCCAGCAGTCAACAGGGGCTGGTTCCGAACACCGGGGAGCTGTTTTTT. It is translated as CASSQQGLVPNTGELFF.

The chain employs TRBV12-5 and TRBJ2-3, with 7 bases fitting TRBD2. The V and J ends lost 1 base and 0 bases, in that order; junction bases with no gene match: 4. Germline V gene data show CDR1 as LGHNT and CDR2 as FRNRAP. The CDR3 is 16 amino acids. CDR3 region: CASGLGREKSTDTQYF. The CDR3 DNA is TGTGCTAGTGGTTTGGGGCGGGAGAAGAGCACAGATACGCAGTATTTT.

V and J are TRBV5-1 and TRBJ2-5; D gene uncertain. V lost 0 bases and J lost 1, with 7 bases in between. This CDR3 has 14 amino acids. The germline V gene has CDR1 SGHRS and CDR2 YFSETQ. Here the CDR3 reads CASSLEGSQETQYF. For the CDR3, the DNA is TGCGCCAGCAGCTTGGAGGGAAGCCAAGAGACCCAGTACTTC.

This chain links TRBV19 with TRBJ2-1; 9 nucleotides match TRBD2. The CDR3 has 16 residues. CDR1 and CDR2 from the germline V gene are LNHDA and SQIVND (reference sequence). V dropped 6 bases and J dropped 14; count of bases not matched to a gene: 20. CDR3 region: CASSRSGGIYEGRKFF. CDR3 DNA: TGTGCCAGTAGCCGGAGCGGGGGGATATATGAAGGGAGGAAGTTCTTC.

This chain uses TRBV7-3 with TRBJ2-7; TRBD2 agrees at 10 bases. CDR3 size: 16 residues. Germline trimming cut 4 bases from V and 2 bases from J; bases unmatched to any gene: 8. Germline loops: CDR1 SGHTA, CDR2 FQGTGA. DNA for the CDR3: TGTGCCAGCAGCTCCTACTCAAGCGGGAGGGCCTACGAGCAGTACTTC. This codes for CASSSYSSGRAYEQYF.

The chain employs TRBV28 and TRBJ2-7; D ambiguous. Germline CDR1 is MDHEN and CDR2 is SYDVKM. The CDR3 extends over 11 amino acids. V lost 7 bases, J lost 4 bases, and 8 bases lay in between. The CDR3 loop reads CASTVNYEQYF. DNA of the CDR3: TGTGCCAGCACCGTCAATTACGAGCAGTACTTC.

V and J are TRBV18 and TRBJ1-1; possible D gene TRBD1, 5 bases. The germline V gene has CDR1 KGHSH and CDR2 LQKENI. V lost 1 base and J lost 3, with 12 bases in between. CDR3 size: 15 residues. The chain's CDR3 is CASSPLRDSHTEAFF. The CDR3 DNA follows: TGTGCCAGCTCACCACTCCGGGACTCTCACACTGAAGCTTTCTTT.

The chain has TRBV7-9 and TRBJ2-7; D is perhaps TRBD2 (5 bases). CDR3 length: 14 amino acids. Germline V gene data show CDR1 as SEHNR and CDR2 as FQNEAQ (reference sequence). Trimming took 6 bases from V and 4 from J, leaving 16 bases between them. In DNA, the CDR3 is TGTGCCAGCAGGGGCGTGGAGGAACCATACGAGCAGTACTTC. Translation gives CASRGVEEPYEQYF.

V gene TRBV5-8 combines with J gene TRBJ1-2; 9 nucleotides align to TRBD1. The CDR3 has 15 amino acids. Germline CDR1 is SGHTS and CDR2 is YDEGEE. J was trimmed by 7 bases and V by 6 bases; bases with no gene match: 13. CDR3 protein: CASITLDRGPFGYTF. The CDR3 nucleotides read TGTGCCAGCATCACTCTGGACAGGGGACCTTTTGGCTACACCTTC.

The DNA of the CDR3 is TGCGCCAGCAGCCCGACCCTAGCGGGAGGACGCCAAGTTACCACAGATACGCAGTATTTT. It yields the protein CASSPTLAGGRQVTTDTQYF. The rearrangement joins TRBV4-3 to TRBJ2-3, with 11 nucleotides matching TRBD2. J lost 2 bases, V lost 4 bases, and 17 bases had no gene match. Germline V lookup: CDR1 LGHNA, CDR2 YSLEER. This CDR3 is built from 20 residues.

On this clone: Likely a read error: the CDR3 ends without its conserved phenylalanine or tryptophan. The DNA is left out, because the CDR3 cannot be placed on it with certainty; the CDR3 is given as TCRdb lists it. The chain has TRBV30 and TRBJ1-4; TRBD1, the table's D call, was not compared with the DNA. The CDR3 has 13 residues if both end residues are counted. Germline CDR1 GTSNPN, CDR2 SVGIG (reference sequence). Here the CDR3 reads CAWIETPRDSPLI.

This rearrangement joins TRBV7-7 to TRBJ2-2; TRBD1 is a possible D gene (5 bases). V shed 5 bases and J shed 1 base, with 14 bases lying between them. The CDR3 sequence is 16 residues long. CDR1 and CDR2 (germline): SSHAT, FNYEAQ (reference sequence). The CDR3 coding sequence is TGTGCCAGCAGCCCAGACAGCGCCGAGAACACCGGGGAGCTGTTTTTT. The encoded protein is CASSPDSAENTGELFF. Variable domain in full (rest from reference TRBV7-7 and TRBJ2-2): GAGVSQSPRYKVTKRGQDVTLRCDPISSHATLYWYQQALGQGPEFLTYFNYEAQPDKSGLPSDRFSAERPEGSISTLTIQRTEQRDSAMYRCASSPDSAENTGELFFGEGSRLTVL.